The 15 T cell receptor beta chains presented below share a single source sample, sequenced in a study of identical twins. One entry per CDR3 protein results from TCRdb running MiXCR on the 5' RACE reads. The repertoire has around 340,000 distinct CDR3 sequences, 7% to 9.5% of them found once; the top ten carry more than 8%. What was sequenced was naive T cells sorted from blood. The source is a woman in her forties or fifties in good health.

The V and J genes are TRBV29-1 and TRBJ2-3, with D possibly matching TRBD2 (5 bases). The CDR3 runs to 14 residues. Trimming shortened V by 4 bases and J by 3 bases, and 14 bases separated the two germline ends. Per germline, CDR1 SQVTM and CDR2 ANQGSEA. This CDR3 reads CSVVGEGRTDTQYF. The DNA of the CDR3 is TGCAGCGTTGTCGGGGAAGGGAGAACAGATACGCAGTATTTT.

The chain joins TRBV11-2 to TRBJ2-1, with TRBD2 matching over 9 bases. The length of the CDR3 is 15 residues. CDR1 is SGHAT, CDR2 FQNNGV, per germline. The ends lost 7 bases at V and 1 base at J; junction bases unmatched: 5. CDR3 sequence: CASKGAGGSYNEQFF. CDR3 DNA: TGTGCCAGCAAGGGTGCGGGAGGGTCCTACAATGAGCAGTTCTTC.

The sample holds a few counts of this clonotype. This chain connects TRBV9 to TRBJ1-5; 9 bases fit TRBD1. Germline CDR1 reads SGDLS; CDR2 reads YYNGEE. The V and J ends lost 3 bases and 3 bases, in that order; junction bases with no gene match: 4. The CDR3 covers 15 residues. For the CDR3, the DNA is TGTGCCAGCAGCGGCGGGACAGGGCCCAATCAGCCCCAGCATTTT. Its translation: CASSGGTGPNQPQHF. Using reference TRBV9 and TRBJ1-5 for the parts outside the CDR3, the full variable domain is DSGVTQTPKHLITATGQRVTLRCSPRSGDLSVYWYQQSLDQGLQFLIQYYNGEERAKGNILERFSAQQFPDLHSELNLSSLELGDSALYFCASSGGTGPNQPQHFGDGTRLSIL.

This chain links TRBV24-1 with TRBJ2-7; 7 positions agree with TRBD1. Germline V gene sequence: CDR1 KGHDR, CDR2 SFDVKD. This CDR3 spans 15 amino acids. Trimming at V came to 3 bases and at J to 4 bases, leaving 8 bases not matched to a gene. CDR3 sequence: CATSDPLTGSYEQYF. In DNA, the CDR3 is TGTGCCACCAGTGATCCCCTGACAGGGAGTTACGAGCAGTACTTC.

The chain combines TRBV15 with TRBJ2-1, with 9 bases aligning to TRBD2. J lost 8 bases, V lost 4 bases, and 9 bases had no gene match. Germline loops: CDR1 LNHNV, CDR2 YYDKDF (reference sequence). This CDR3 has 15 amino acids. The CDR3 sequence is CATSISGRWSHEQFF. The CDR3 nucleotides read TGTGCCACCAGCATTAGCGGGAGATGGTCACATGAGCAGTTCTTC.

This clonotype has only a few counts. The chain uses TRBV3-1 and TRBJ2-3; D could derive from TRBD1 or TRBD2 (5 bases each). Germline V gene data show CDR1 as LGHDT and CDR2 as YNNKEL (reference sequence). V was cut by 4 bases and J by 6 bases, with 20 bases left in between. The length of the CDR3 is 16 residues. The CDR3 region is CASSPQATGPSDTQYF. The CDR3 DNA sequence: TGTGCCAGCAGCCCCCAGGCGACGGGACCGTCGGATACGCAGTATTTT.

This clonotype was counted a few times. The chain joins TRBV30 to TRBJ2-2; 10 bases line up with TRBD1. The J segment lost 3 bases and the V segment lost 6 bases, leaving 7 bases of the junction unmatched. CDR3 length: 15 residues. The germline V gene has CDR1 GTSNPN and CDR2 SVGIG (reference sequence). This CDR3 is CACSGTGVYTGELFF. The CDR3 DNA reads as TGTGCCTGCTCAGGGACAGGGGTTTACACCGGGGAGCTGTTTTTT.

This clonotype was recorded a few times. V usage is TRBV6-5 and J usage is TRBJ2-7; D is unclear. Germline V gene data show CDR1 as MNHEY and CDR2 as SVGAGI. The CDR3 consists of 14 residues. Trimming left V 5 bases short and J 0 bases short, with 11 bases between. The CDR3: CASSRGRSSYEQYF. Here the CDR3 DNA reads TGTGCCAGCAGTCGTGGAAGGAGCTCCTACGAGCAGTACTTC.

The J gene is TRBJ2-7, the V gene TRBV10-3; TRBD2 matches 7 bases. Germline CDR1 is ENHRY and CDR2 is SYGVKD. CDR3 size: 12 residues. V lost 4 bases, J lost 6 bases, and 3 bases stayed unmatched. The CDR3 region is CAISGGGTEQYV. In DNA form, the CDR3 reads TGTGCCATCAGTGGGGGGGGTACCGAGCAGTACGTC.

The chain carries TRBV7-3 and TRBJ2-7, with a tentative D call TRBD1 (5 bases). Germline V lookup: CDR1 SGHTA, CDR2 FQGTGA. The V and J ends lost 3 bases and 4 bases respectively, with 16 bases between them. This CDR3 is built from 15 residues. The CDR3 protein is CASSLAQVLRYEQYF. The CDR3 DNA sequence: TGTGCCAGCAGCTTGGCACAGGTCCTACGATACGAGCAGTACTTC. The variable domain in full, completed from reference TRBV7-3 and TRBJ2-7, reads GAGVSQTPSNKVTEKGKYVELRCDPISGHTALYWYRQSLGQGPEFLIYFQGTGAADDSGLPNDRFFAVRPEGSVSTLKIQRTERGDSAVYLCASSLAQVLRYEQYFGPGTRLTVT.

This clonotype was observed many times. The chain uses TRBV19 and TRBJ2-1; 7 nucleotides align to TRBD1. The CDR3 has 16 amino acids. Per the germline V gene, CDR1 is LNHDA and CDR2 is SQIVND (reference sequence). Trimming removed 4 bases from V and 2 bases from J; junction bases left unmatched: 8. The CDR3 sequence is CASSRDSGAAYNEQFF. CDR3 sequence (DNA): TGTGCCAGTAGTAGGGACAGTGGGGCTGCCTACAATGAGCAGTTCTTC.

The chain carries TRBV20-1 and TRBJ2-1; 11 bases match TRBD2. V shed 6 bases, J shed 9 bases, and the junction held 10 bases outside the gene matches. Germline V lookup: CDR1 DFQATT, CDR2 SNEGSKA (reference sequence). This CDR3 is built from 14 residues. The CDR3 sequence: CSASGTSGVREQFF. CDR3 DNA sequence: TGCAGTGCCTCCGGGACTAGCGGTGTGCGTGAGCAGTTCTTC.

This clonotype was seen repeatedly, ten times or more. The chain uses TRBV29-1 and TRBJ1-2; 7 bases match TRBD1. Germline V gene sequence: CDR1 SQVTM, CDR2 ANQGSEA. The CDR3 extends over 14 amino acids. Unmatched junction bases numbered 8, after V lost 3 bases and J lost 4 bases. In DNA, the CDR3 is TGCAGCGTTGAGGGGACAGTCAAGCGCTATGGCTACACCTTC. Translation: CSVEGTVKRYGYTF.

This clonotype was recorded at least ten times. One junction end disagrees with the germline gene, perhaps due to a read error. V usage is TRBV7-6 and J usage is TRBJ2-7, with D possibly being TRBD2 (5 bases). The germline V gene encodes CDR1 SGHVS and CDR2 FNYEAQ. The CDR3 is 16 amino acids. As DNA, the CDR3 is TGTGCCAGCAGCCTAGCAGGAACTGGACCTTCTTTCGAGCAGTACTTC. Translation: CASSLAGTGPSFEQYF.

This clonotype was recorded at least ten times. This chain links TRBV12-3 or TRBV12-4 with TRBJ2-1; 7 positions agree with TRBD1. J gave up 3 bases and V 1 base, and 6 bases lay outside the gene matches. The length of the CDR3 is 16 residues. The CDR3 DNA reads as TGTGCCAGCAGTTTAGGTCTCAGGGGGAACTACAATGAGCAGTTCTTC. It is translated as CASSLGLRGNYNEQFF.